A selection of T cell receptor beta chains follows, all from one sample in a study of blood T cell repertoires in COVID-19. The assay was immunoSEQ multiplex PCR, and TCRdb's table has in-frame clones only and misses some. The sample shows 650,000 to 800,000 clones, just under 90% of them seen only once. Sequenced: peripheral blood. Receptors were obtained from a woman under 30 with acute or convalescent COVID-19. Both conserved end residues are part of each CDR3. D genes are given only for firm matches. Size values are once, few and many counts, or a class for expanded clones, and some rows have none.

v_gene: TRBV12-3/TRBV12-4; j_gene: TRBJ1-1; abundance: .; d_gene: TRBD1; CDR3aa: CASIEGQEAFF; CDR3nt: TGTGCCAGCATAGAGGGACAGGAAGCTTTCTTT
v_gene: TRBV9; j_gene: TRBJ1-2; abundance: .; d_gene: TRBD1; CDR3aa: CASSTARNRGRYYGYTF; CDR3nt: TGTGCCAGCAGCACCGCCCGAAACAGGGGGCGATACTATGGCTACACCTTC
v_gene: TRBV2; j_gene: TRBJ1-4; abundance: .; d_gene: .; CDR3aa: CASSDWDTLVEKLFF; CDR3nt: TGTGCCAGCAGTGATTGGGACACCCTTGTTGAAAAACTGTTTTTT
v_gene: TRBV30; j_gene: TRBJ2-7; abundance: few; d_gene: TRBD1; CDR3aa: CAWNLRDRASYEQYF; CDR3nt: TGTGCCTGGAACCTCCGGGACAGGGCTTCCTACGAGCAGTACTTC
v_gene: TRBV6-2/TRBV6-3; j_gene: TRBJ1-5; abundance: few; d_gene: TRBD1; CDR3aa: CASSYLQGEGSNQPQHF; CDR3nt: TGTGCCAGCAGTTACTTACAGGGGGAGGGCAGCAATCAGCCCCAGCATTTT
v_gene: TRBV21-1; j_gene: TRBJ1-2; abundance: .; d_gene: .; CDR3aa: CASSKPFGTGVINYGYTF; CDR3nt: TGTGCCAGCAGCAAACCGTTTGGGACAGGGGTGATTAACTATGGCTACACCTTC
v_gene: TRBV5-1; j_gene: TRBJ2-4; abundance: .; d_gene: .; CDR3aa: CASSLVHLRASKNIQYF; CDR3nt: TGCGCCAGCAGCTTGGTGCACCTCCGAGCGTCCAAAAACATTCAGTACTTC
v_gene: TRBV27; j_gene: TRBJ1-6; abundance: .; d_gene: .; CDR3aa: CASSFGGPLSPLHF; CDR3nt: TGTGCCAGCAGTTTCGGGGGGCCTCTTTCACCCCTCCACTTT
v_gene: TRBV5-8; j_gene: TRBJ2-1; abundance: .; d_gene: .; CDR3aa: CASSLVWGGLSYNEQFF; CDR3nt: TGTGCCAGCAGCTTGGTGTGGGGGGGCCTTTCCTACAATGAGCAGTTCTTC
v_gene: TRBV7-2; j_gene: TRBJ1-6; abundance: .; d_gene: .; CDR3aa: CASSADRYNSPLHF; CDR3nt: TGTGCCAGCAGCGCAGACAGATATAATTCACCCCTCCACTTT
v_gene: TRBV4-1; j_gene: TRBJ2-3; abundance: .; d_gene: .; CDR3aa: CASSHTGLWTDTQYF; CDR3nt: TGCGCCAGCAGCCATACAGGGCTTTGGACAGATACGCAGTATTTT
v_gene: TRBV6-2/TRBV6-3; j_gene: TRBJ2-3; abundance: .; d_gene: TRBD2; CDR3aa: CASSYSRPSGGHTDTQYF; CDR3nt: TGTGCCAGCAGTTACTCGAGGCCTAGCGGGGGGCACACAGATACGCAGTATTTT
v_gene: TRBV4-1; j_gene: TRBJ1-2; abundance: .; d_gene: TRBD1; CDR3aa: CASSQDSGGTVGYTF; CDR3nt: TGCGCCAGCAGCCAAGATTCAGGGGGCACGGTCGGCTACACCTTC
v_gene: TRBV7-3; j_gene: TRBJ2-3; abundance: .; d_gene: TRBD1; CDR3aa: CASRLTGVGTDTQYF; CDR3nt: TGTGCCAGCAGACTTACAGGGGTGGGCACAGATACGCAGTATTTT
v_gene: TRBV7-8; j_gene: TRBJ2-3; abundance: .; d_gene: .; CDR3aa: CASSFRVTDTQYF; CDR3nt: TGTGCCAGCAGCTTCAGGGTCACAGATACGCAGTATTTT
v_gene: TRBV4-3; j_gene: TRBJ2-1; abundance: .; d_gene: TRBD2; CDR3aa: CASSQSGGPSSYNEQFF; CDR3nt: TGCGCCAGCAGCCAAAGCGGGGGGCCGAGCTCCTACAATGAGCAGTTCTTC
v_gene: TRBV9; j_gene: TRBJ1-6; abundance: .; d_gene: TRBD1; CDR3aa: CDTDRVIRSYNSPLHF; CDR3nt: TGTGACACGGACAGGGTGATAAGGTCCTATAATTCACCCCTCCACTTT
v_gene: TRBV28; j_gene: TRBJ2-7; abundance: .; d_gene: TRBD2; CDR3aa: CASSRGTSGGPEQYF; CDR3nt: TGTGCCAGCAGCCGAGGGACTAGCGGGGGGCCCGAGCAGTACTTC
v_gene: TRBV27; j_gene: TRBJ2-2; abundance: .; d_gene: .; CDR3aa: CASSLGGGGELFF; CDR3nt: TGTGCCAGCAGTTTGGGAGGGGGCGGGGAGCTGTTTTTT
v_gene: TRBV2; j_gene: TRBJ2-7; abundance: .; d_gene: .; CDR3aa: CASSEDGLNSYEQYF; CDR3nt: TGTGCCAGCAGTGAAGACGGACTGAACTCCTACGAGCAGTACTTC
v_gene: TRBV18; j_gene: TRBJ2-7; abundance: .; d_gene: TRBD1; CDR3aa: CASSPGQGVYEQYF; CDR3nt: TGTGCCAGCTCACCGGGACAGGGAGTTTACGAGCAGTACTTC
v_gene: TRBV29-1; j_gene: TRBJ1-1; abundance: .; d_gene: .; CDR3aa: CSAAGGSAEAFF; CDR3nt: TGCAGCGCCGCGGGGGGCTCTGCAGAAGCTTTCTTT
v_gene: TRBV7-6; j_gene: TRBJ2-2; abundance: .; d_gene: TRBD2; CDR3aa: CASSLLRGGLIGELFF; CDR3nt: TGTGCCAGCAGCTTACTGCGGGGGGGCCTGATCGGGGAGCTGTTTTTT
v_gene: TRBV19; j_gene: TRBJ1-1; abundance: .; d_gene: TRBD1; CDR3aa: CASNTGGEAFF; CDR3nt: TGTGCCAGTAATACAGGGGGCGAAGCTTTCTTT
v_gene: TRBV3-1/TRBV3-2; j_gene: TRBJ2-7; abundance: few; d_gene: .; CDR3aa: CASSHGLYEQYF; CDR3nt: TGTGCCAGCAGCCACGGACTGTACGAGCAGTACTTC
v_gene: TRBV15; j_gene: TRBJ2-3; abundance: .; d_gene: TRBD1; CDR3aa: CATSRLTGVRDTQYF; CDR3nt: TGTGCCACCAGCAGATTAACAGGGGTACGAGATACGCAGTATTTT
v_gene: TRBV2; j_gene: TRBJ2-1; abundance: .; d_gene: TRBD2; CDR3aa: CASSALAGTYNEQFF; CDR3nt: TGTGCCAGCAGTGCACTAGCGGGGACCTACAATGAGCAGTTCTTC
v_gene: TRBV13; j_gene: TRBJ1-2; abundance: .; d_gene: .; CDR3aa: CASSSVDSLGGYTF; CDR3nt: TGTGCCAGCAGCTCAGTGGACAGCCTCGGTGGCTACACCTTC
v_gene: TRBV30; j_gene: TRBJ1-5; abundance: once; d_gene: TRBD1; CDR3aa: CAWSDSGTGNSQPQHF; CDR3nt: TGTGCCTGGAGCGACTCCGGGACAGGGAACTCTCAGCCCCAGCATTTT
v_gene: TRBV6-4; j_gene: TRBJ1-2; abundance: .; d_gene: .; CDR3aa: CASRQDTYYGYTF; CDR3nt: TGTGCCAGCAGACAGGACACCTACTATGGCTACACCTTC
v_gene: TRBV28; j_gene: TRBJ2-4; abundance: .; d_gene: TRBD2; CDR3aa: CASSSGGAKNIQYF; CDR3nt: TGTGCCAGCAGTTCCGGGGGGGCCAAAAACATTCAGTACTTC
v_gene: TRBV7-9; j_gene: TRBJ1-2; abundance: .; d_gene: TRBD1; CDR3aa: CASSLRDRDIDTF; CDR3nt: TGTGCCAGCAGCCTACGGGACAGGGATATCGACACCTTC
v_gene: TRBV13; j_gene: TRBJ1-5; abundance: .; d_gene: TRBD1; CDR3aa: CASSLELRDRGQPQHF; CDR3nt: TGTGCCAGCAGCTTAGAGTTGCGGGACAGGGGCCAGCCCCAGCATTTT